The 31 T cell receptor beta chains below come from one sample, sequenced in a study of glioma-infiltrating T cells. Using RNA template, CDR3s of TCR alpha and beta were amplified with iRepertoire arm-PCR. TCRdb fed the multiplex PCR reads into MiXCR, producing one record per CDR3 protein. Of about 130,000 distinct CDR3 sequences listed, approximately 24% were seen once; the top ten hold approximately 26%. The specimen sequenced was glioma tissue, nonneoplastic brain tissue, or PBMCs (not recorded which). These receptors were taken from a human donor with low-grade glioma or glioblastoma, undergoing nonglioma brain surgery, or in good health (not recorded which).

This clonotype was recorded many times. V usage is TRBV27 and J usage is TRBJ2-1, with D possibly being TRBD2 (5 bases). V lost 2 bases, J lost 4 bases, and 15 bases lay in between. The CDR3 spans 16 residues. Looked up from germline, CDR1 is MNHEY and CDR2 is SMNVEV (reference sequence). CDR3 protein: CASSLAGGRVYNEQFF. The CDR3 DNA reads TGTGCCAGCAGTTTAGCAGGAGGTAGGGTTTACAATGAGCAGTTCTTC.

In this sample, this clonotype turned up a few times. J is TRBJ2-3 and V is TRBV5-1; D remains unclear. Trimming removed 0 bases at V and 0 bases at J, with 8 bases between. The CDR3 is 15 amino acids. The germline CDR1 and CDR2 sequences are SGHRS and YFSETQ. CDR3 in amino acids: CASSLVEFSTDTQYF. CDR3 bases: TGCGCCAGCAGCTTGGTTGAATTCAGCACAGATACGCAGTATTTT.

The chain is built from TRBV14 and TRBJ1-6, with TRBD1 matching over 7 bases. This CDR3 contains 13 residues. CDR1 is SGHDN, CDR2 FVKESK, per germline. The V gene end was trimmed by 4 bases and the J gene end by 14 bases; junction bases not matched to a gene: 8. The CDR3 sequence is CASSPRQGLTLHF. DNA of the CDR3: TGTGCCAGCAGCCCGCGACAGGGATTAACCCTCCACTTT.

This clonotype was detected ten times or more. V usage is TRBV11-2 and J usage is TRBJ2-3, with D possibly being TRBD1 or TRBD2 (6 bases each). The CDR3 spans 16 residues. Germline V gives CDR1 SGHAT, CDR2 FQNNGV. V was clipped by 5 bases and J by 0 bases, with 15 bases between them. Written as DNA, the CDR3 is TGTGCCAGCAGCCAAACGGGGGCAGCTAGCACAGATACGCAGTATTTT. Its translation is CASSQTGAASTDTQYF.

The gene calls are TRBV7-8 and TRBJ1-2; 8 positions match TRBD1. The germline V gene encodes CDR1 SGHVS and CDR2 FQNEAQ. V lost 4 bases and J lost 8; bases outside the gene matches: 6. CDR3 length: 13 amino acids. The CDR3 here is CASSSDRDRGYTF. The CDR3 coding sequence is TGTGCCAGCAGCTCGGACAGGGATCGCGGCTACACCTTC.

This rearrangement joins TRBV11-2 to TRBJ2-3; D may be TRBD1 or TRBD2 (5 bases each). From germline, CDR1 is SGHAT and CDR2 FQNNGV. Between the trimmed V and J ends, which lost 2 bases and 5 bases, there was a span of 11 bases. There are 14 residues in the CDR3. The DNA of the CDR3 is TGTGCCAGCAGCTTACTTGGGGCGGGAGATACGCAGTATTTT. Its translation is CASSLLGAGDTQYF.

The chain combines TRBV7-9 with TRBJ1-1; the match to TRBD1 covers 9 bases. V was pared by 0 bases and J by 6 bases, with 2 bases of the junction left unmatched. Germline assignment: CDR1 SEHNR and CDR2 FQNEAQ (reference sequence). The CDR3 is 14 amino acids. CDR3 in amino acids: CASSLAQGAAEAFF. CDR3 coding DNA: TGTGCCAGCAGCTTAGCACAGGGGGCGGCTGAAGCTTTCTTT. The variable domain in full, completed from reference TRBV7-9 and TRBJ1-1, reads DTGVSQNPRHKITKRGQNVTFRCDPISEHNRLYWYRQTLGQGPEFLTYFQNEAQLEKSRLLSDRFSAERPKGSFSTLEIQRTEQGDSAMYLCASSLAQGAAEAFFGQGTRLTVV.

In this sample, this clonotype turned up many times. The V call is TRBV6-1, the J call TRBJ1-2; tentatively, D is TRBD1 (5 bases). Per the germline V gene, CDR1 is MNHNS and CDR2 is SASEGT. V was shortened by 5 bases and J by 8 bases, with 27 bases between the two germline ends. The CDR3 has 17 residues. The CDR3: CASSLGRPGSWGIGYTF. CDR3 nucleotide sequence: TGTGCCAGCAGTTTGGGACGACCCGGCTCATGGGGGATCGGCTACACCTTC.

The chain links TRBV27 to TRBJ1-3; no clear D. Trimming cost V 2 bases and J 0 bases, with 8 bases left between them. CDR1 and CDR2 (germline): MNHEY, SMNVEV (reference sequence). The CDR3 runs 15 residues. The CDR3 reads CASSLNRASGNTIYF. CDR3 bases: TGTGCCAGCAGTTTAAACCGGGCCTCTGGAAACACCATATATTTT.

V is TRBV2 and J is TRBJ1-1; D unclear. Trimming took 4 bases from V and 3 from J, leaving 9 bases between them. The germline gives CDR1 SNHLY, CDR2 FYNNEI. This CDR3 comprises 13 residues. This CDR3 reads CASSGTVDTEAFF. The CDR3 bases are TGTGCCAGCAGTGGAACAGTGGACACTGAAGCTTTCTTT.

This clonotype appeared many times. The CDR3 nucleotides are TGCAGTGCTAACGATAGGAGCAATCAGCCCCAGCATTTT. This encodes CSANDRSNQPQHF. The gene calls are TRBV20-1 and TRBJ1-5; no reliable D call. Per germline, CDR1 DFQATT and CDR2 SNEGSKA (reference sequence). The ends were cut back, 4 bases at V and 1 base at J, with 8 bases in the middle. The CDR3 is 13 residues long.

V gene TRBV7-2 combines with J gene TRBJ2-7; 13 nucleotides align to TRBD2. The CDR3 spans 16 residues. The ends lost 1 base at V and 8 bases at J; junction bases unmatched: 8. Per germline, CDR1 SGHTA and CDR2 FQGNSA. The CDR3 DNA follows: TGTGCCAGCAGCTTAGTAGGGACTAGCGGGGCTTACAAGCAGTACGTC. Translated, it gives CASSLVGTSGAYKQYV.

This clonotype was detected a few times. V is TRBV3-1 and J is TRBJ1-1; possible D gene TRBD1, 5 bases. V was cut by 0 bases and J by 4 bases, with 9 bases left in between. The CDR3 is 14 residues long. Germline values: CDR1 LGHDT, CDR2 YNNKEL (reference sequence). Here the CDR3 reads CASSQEGGGTEAFF. The CDR3 DNA reads TGTGCCAGCAGCCAAGAGGGGGGGGGCACTGAAGCTTTCTTT.

This clonotype was seen ten or more times. The chain is built from TRBV6-6 and TRBJ2-2; D perhaps matches TRBD1 (6 bases). V gave up 0 bases and J gave up 3 bases, with 17 bases separating them. Germline V gene lookup returns CDR1 MNHNY and CDR2 SVGAGI (reference sequence). This CDR3 spans 18 amino acids. CDR3 protein: CASSYSKGRTDYTGELFF. In nucleotides, the CDR3 is TGTGCCAGCAGTTACTCAAAAGGTCGGACAGACTACACCGGGGAGCTGTTTTTT.

This clonotype was seen a handful of times. The V call is TRBV24-1, the J call TRBJ2-3; the match to TRBD2 covers 7 bases. This CDR3 contains 15 residues. Looked up from germline, CDR1 is KGHDR and CDR2 is SFDVKD. Trimming cost V 4 bases and J 4 bases; bases outside gene matches: 7. CDR3 sequence reads: CATSEPASGADTQYF. The CDR3 nucleotides read TGTGCCACCAGTGAGCCGGCCAGCGGGGCAGATACGCAGTATTTT.

In this sample, this clonotype turned up many times. J is TRBJ1-1 and V is TRBV15, with a tentative D call TRBD1 (5 bases). CDR3 length: 14 residues. CDR1 is LNHNV and CDR2 is YYDKDF in the germline V gene (reference sequence). With 1 base removed from V and 5 bases from J, the gap between germline ends came to 11 bases. CDR3 sequence reads: CATSRGAGRTEAFF. As DNA, the CDR3 is TGTGCCACCAGCAGAGGGGCAGGGAGGACTGAAGCTTTCTTT.

At least ten counts were recorded for this clonotype. The CDR3 DNA sequence: TGTGCCAGCGAGGGGGGATTGCAGCCCCAGCATTTT. Its translation is CASEGGLQPQHF. The V and J genes are TRBV28 and TRBJ1-5; D perhaps matches TRBD1 (6 bases). CDR3 length: 12 residues. Trimming pared 8 bases from V and 7 bases from J, leaving 12 bases between. Looked up from germline, CDR1 is MDHEN and CDR2 is SYDVKM.

Remarks on this clonotype: An end of the junction differs from the germline gene, which may be a read error. J is TRBJ2-5 and V is TRBV9; 7 bases are a match to TRBD2. The CDR3 extends over 15 amino acids. The germline gives CDR1 SGDLS, CDR2 YYNGEE. The CDR3 protein is CVSSALAIPQETQYF. CDR3 in DNA: TGTGTCAGCAGCGCACTAGCGATCCCCCAAGAGACCCAGTACTTC.

The chain uses TRBV7-8 and TRBJ2-1; 9 positions match TRBD2. The CDR3 length is 16 residues. The V gene end was trimmed by 0 bases and the J gene end by 2 bases; junction bases not matched to a gene: 2. CDR1 SGHVS and CDR2 FQNEAQ come from the germline V gene. DNA of the CDR3: TGTGCCAGCAGCTTAGCGGGACTAGCTCCCTACAATGAGCAGTTCTTC. Translation: CASSLAGLAPYNEQFF.

The genes are TRBV7-3 and TRBJ1-1, with a tentative D call TRBD1 (5 bases). There are 15 residues in the CDR3. V was shortened by 2 bases and J by 0 bases, with 10 bases between the two germline ends. Germline values: CDR1 SGHTA, CDR2 FQGTGA. CDR3 in DNA: TGTGCCAGCAGCTTAGATCAGGGCCTGAACACTGAAGCTTTCTTT. This codes for CASSLDQGLNTEAFF.

Concerning this clonotype: This clone may be a read error of a much larger clone one base away. The chain combines TRBV7-9 with TRBJ2-3; unclear D gene. The CDR3 is 12 amino acids. The germline V gene encodes CDR1 SEHNR and CDR2 FQNEAQ (reference sequence). CDR3 amino acids: CANSFPTDTQYF. The CDR3 DNA reads TGTGCCAACAGCTTCCCGACAGATACGCAGTATTTT.

This clonotype was seen at least ten times. The genes are TRBV27 and TRBJ2-3; D is ambiguous. The germline V and J ends were trimmed by 8 bases and 3 bases, with 6 bases remaining between them. The CDR3 runs 11 residues. The germline gives CDR1 MNHEY, CDR2 SMNVEV (reference sequence). The CDR3 sequence is CASGETDTQYF. CDR3 bases: TGTGCCAGCGGGGAAACAGATACGCAGTATTTT.

This clonotype was counted ten times or more. The gene calls are TRBV12-3 or TRBV12-4 and TRBJ1-5, with D maybe TRBD1 (6 bases). V was clipped by 6 bases and J by 6 bases, with 12 bases between them. The CDR3 sequence is 13 residues long. CDR3 nucleotides: TGTGCCAGCAGGGCAGGGGTGAGTCAGCCCCAGCATTTT. Protein sequence: CASRAGVSQPQHF.

V gene TRBV4-1 combines with J gene TRBJ2-1, with 10 bases that match TRBD1. The V segment lost 3 bases and the J segment 5 bases; nucleotides outside the gene matches: 4. Germline-derived CDR1 and CDR2 are MGHRA and YSYEKL. This CDR3 has 15 residues. CDR3 amino acids: CASSHPGTGDNEQFF. Written as DNA, the CDR3 is TGCGCCAGCAGCCACCCCGGGACAGGGGACAATGAGCAGTTCTTC.

This clonotype was detected only a few times. The chain uses TRBV24-1 and TRBJ2-5, with a possible D match to TRBD1 (5 bases). The germline CDR1 and CDR2 sequences are KGHDR and SFDVKD. V was shortened by 8 bases and J by 0 bases, with 9 bases between the two germline ends. The CDR3 is 13 amino acids. As DNA, the CDR3 is TGTGCCACCAACGACAGAAACCAAGAGACCCAGTACTTC. Amino acids: CATNDRNQETQYF.

This clonotype occurred a few times. The chain links TRBV12-3 or TRBV12-4 to TRBJ2-7; D not resolved. The CDR3 extends over 12 amino acids. V lost 5 bases and J 7 bases, leaving 12 bases between the germline ends. The CDR3 loop is CASSRPLGEQYV. The CDR3 DNA reads TGTGCCAGCAGTAGGCCCTTGGGGGAGCAGTACGTC.

This clonotype was detected only a few times. The J gene is TRBJ1-1, the V gene TRBV7-9; D is unresolved. Germline loops: CDR1 SEHNR, CDR2 FQNEAQ (reference sequence). Trimming removed 1 base at V and 1 base at J, with 10 bases between. The CDR3 spans 15 residues. The CDR3 is CASSLGLGGNTEAFF. The CDR3 coding sequence is TGTGCCAGCAGCTTAGGGTTGGGAGGGAACACTGAAGCTTTCTTT.

This clonotype was counted only a few times. V is TRBV20-1 and J is TRBJ1-2; 7 bases match TRBD1. This CDR3 spans 15 amino acids. Germline trimming cut 3 bases from V and 8 bases from J; bases unmatched to any gene: 15. CDR1 and CDR2 from the germline V gene are DFQATT and SNEGSKA (reference sequence). In nucleotides, the CDR3 is TGCAGTGCTAGGAACAGGGGAGGGGGAGGGACAGGCTACACCTTC. It is translated as CSARNRGGGGTGYTF.

The V call is TRBV12-3 or TRBV12-4, the J call TRBJ2-5; 9 bases line up with TRBD1. Trimming took 5 bases from V and 2 from J; bases not matched to a gene: 6. This CDR3 spans 15 amino acids. As DNA, the CDR3 is TGTGCCAGCAGTCTCCGGGACAGGGTACAAGAGACCCAGTACTTC. It encodes CASSLRDRVQETQYF.

Ten or more counts support this clonotype. V gene TRBV6-1 combines with J gene TRBJ2-7, with 8 positions matching TRBD2. Per germline, CDR1 MNHNS and CDR2 SASEGT. The CDR3 is 15 residues long. Losses at the gene ends were 7 bases for V and 2 bases for J; bases not matched to a gene: 10. The CDR3 sequence is CASNSGTDDTYEQYV. CDR3 nucleotide sequence: TGTGCCAGCAATAGCGGGACGGACGATACCTACGAGCAGTACGTC.

The table lists this clonotype with many counts. This rearrangement joins TRBV7-9 to TRBJ2-3; D ambiguous. The CDR3 totals 13 residues. Germline V gives CDR1 SEHNR, CDR2 FQNEAQ (reference sequence). The germline V and J ends were trimmed by 2 bases and 5 bases, with 8 bases remaining between them. CDR3 protein: CASSLLQLDTQYF. CDR3 sequence (DNA): TGTGCCAGCAGCTTACTCCAGCTAGATACGCAGTATTTT. Together with reference TRBV7-9 and TRBJ2-3, the CDR3 gives the full variable domain: DTGVSQNPRHKITKRGQNVTFRCDPISEHNRLYWYRQTLGQGPEFLTYFQNEAQLEKSRLLSDRFSAERPKGSFSTLEIQRTEQGDSAMYLCASSLLQLDTQYFGPGTRLTVL.